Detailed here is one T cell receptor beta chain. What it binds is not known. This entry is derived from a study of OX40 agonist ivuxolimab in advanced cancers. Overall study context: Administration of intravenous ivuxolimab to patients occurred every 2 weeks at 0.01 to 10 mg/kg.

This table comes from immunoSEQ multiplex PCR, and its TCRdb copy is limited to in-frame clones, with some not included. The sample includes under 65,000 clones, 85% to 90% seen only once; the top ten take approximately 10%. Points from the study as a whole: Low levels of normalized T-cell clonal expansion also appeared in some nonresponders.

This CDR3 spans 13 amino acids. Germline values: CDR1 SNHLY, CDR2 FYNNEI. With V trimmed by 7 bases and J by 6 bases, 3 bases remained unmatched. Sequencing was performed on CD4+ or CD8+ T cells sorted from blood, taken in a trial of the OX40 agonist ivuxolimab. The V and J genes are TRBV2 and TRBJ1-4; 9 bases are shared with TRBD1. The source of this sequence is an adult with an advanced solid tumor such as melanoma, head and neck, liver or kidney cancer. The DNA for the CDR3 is TGTGCCAGCAAAGGACAGGGGCATGAAAAACTGTTTTTT. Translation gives CASKGQGHEKLFF.